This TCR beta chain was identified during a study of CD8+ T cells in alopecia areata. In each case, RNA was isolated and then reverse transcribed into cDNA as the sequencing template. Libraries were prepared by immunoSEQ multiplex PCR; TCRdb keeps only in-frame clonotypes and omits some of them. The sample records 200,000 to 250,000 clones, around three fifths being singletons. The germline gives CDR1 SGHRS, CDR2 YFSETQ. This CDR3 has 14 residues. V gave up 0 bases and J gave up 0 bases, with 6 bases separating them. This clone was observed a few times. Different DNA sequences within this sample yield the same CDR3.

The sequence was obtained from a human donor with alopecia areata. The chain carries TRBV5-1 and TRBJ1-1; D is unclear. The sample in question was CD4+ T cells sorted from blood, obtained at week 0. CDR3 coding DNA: TGCGCCAGCAGCTTGGTTCCACTGAACACTGAAGCTTTCTTT. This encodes CASSLVPLNTEAFF. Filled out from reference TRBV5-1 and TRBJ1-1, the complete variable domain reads KAGVTQTPRYLIKTRGQQVTLSCSPISGHRSVSWYQQTPGQGLQFLFEYFSETQRNKGNFPGRFSGRQFSNSRSEMNVSTLELGDSALYLCASSLVPLNTEAFFGQGTRLTVV.